One sample yielded the 19 T cell receptor beta chains listed below, sequenced in a study of CD8 T cells in Susac syndrome. When the RNA was reverse transcribed, random hexamers were used with an input of about 0.5 to 1 ug. One entry per CDR3 protein results from TCRdb running MiXCR on the immunoSEQ multiplex PCR reads. The table lists 100,000 to 150,000 distinct CDR3 sequences, approximately 93% of them singletons. Sequenced sample: CD8+ T cells from PBMCs. These receptors all come from a human donor with multiple sclerosis.

The chain is built from TRBV20-1 and TRBJ2-1; possible D gene TRBD1, 5 bases. The V and J ends lost 1 base and 5 bases respectively, with 12 bases between them. This CDR3 contains 14 residues. Germline V CDR1 and CDR2: DFQATT, SNEGSKA (reference sequence). CDR3 region: CSARGADSDNEQFF. CDR3 in DNA: TGCAGTGCTAGAGGGGCCGACAGTGACAATGAGCAGTTCTTC.

DNA for the CDR3: TGTGCCTGGAGGGGCGGCTATGGCTACACCTTC. This codes for CAWRGGYGYTF. The chain links TRBV30 to TRBJ1-2; D remains unclear. Trimming took off 3 bases at V and 4 bases at J, with 6 bases between the two ends. Germline CDR1 reads GTSNPN; CDR2 reads SVGIG (reference sequence). This CDR3 has 11 amino acids.

This rearrangement joins TRBV29-1 to TRBJ1-3, with unresolved D. This CDR3 region has 16 residues. Germline assignment: CDR1 SQVTM and CDR2 ANQGSEA. The germline V and J ends were trimmed by 3 bases and 2 bases, with 17 bases remaining between them. CDR3 bases: TGCAGCGTTGAGCTCAGGCTCGACCCGGCTGGAAACACCATATATTTT. Protein sequence: CSVELRLDPAGNTIYF.

The rearrangement links TRBV12-3 or TRBV12-4 to TRBJ1-5, with 7 bases identical to TRBD1. V lost 0 bases, J lost 0 bases, and 8 bases stayed unmatched. The CDR3 extends over 18 amino acids. CDR3 sequence: CASSLAGTDRYSNQPQHF. CDR3 nucleotides: TGTGCCAGCAGTTTAGCAGGGACAGATCGTTATAGCAATCAGCCCCAGCATTTT.

The chain joins TRBV7-9 to TRBJ2-7, with 10 bases that match TRBD2. This CDR3 has 18 residues. The germline V gene has CDR1 SEHNR and CDR2 FQNEAQ (reference sequence). V shed 7 bases, J shed 3 bases, and the junction held 18 bases outside the gene matches. As DNA, the CDR3 is TGTGCCAGCACCGCAAGACAGGAAGCTAGCGGGGGCCTCTACGAGCAGTACGTC. Its protein product is CASTARQEASGGLYEQYV.

This chain uses TRBV4-2 with TRBJ1-2, with 11 bases identical to TRBD1. Trimming removed 5 bases from V and 5 bases from J; junction bases left unmatched: 7. CDR3 length: 15 amino acids. Per the germline V gene, CDR1 is LGHNA and CDR2 is YNFKEQ. The chain's CDR3 is CASSGGQGAGYGYTF. The CDR3 nucleotides are TGTGCCAGCAGCGGTGGACAGGGGGCTGGGTATGGCTACACCTTC.

V and J are TRBV28 and TRBJ2-3; tentative D call: TRBD1 (5 bases). There are 15 residues in the CDR3. Germline V gene lookup returns CDR1 MDHEN and CDR2 SYDVKM. V gave up 7 bases and J gave up 1 base, with 15 bases separating them. Here the CDR3 DNA reads TGTGCCAGCACCCCTGGACATCTTCGCACAGATACGCAGTATTTT. Its protein product is CASTPGHLRTDTQYF.

This chain uses TRBV30 with TRBJ2-7; 13 bases line up with TRBD2. Germline CDR1 and CDR2: GTSNPN and SVGIG (reference sequence). With V trimmed by 2 bases and J by 1 base, 11 bases remained unmatched. The CDR3 sequence is 18 residues long. CDR3 in DNA: TGTGCCTGGAGTCCGAGCGACTTGGGACTAGCGGGATCCTACGAGCAGTACTTC. It yields the protein CAWSPSDLGLAGSYEQYF.

V gene TRBV29-1 combines with J gene TRBJ2-7; D may be TRBD2 (7 bases). The V and J ends lost 7 bases and 5 bases respectively, with 18 bases between them. CDR3 length: 13 residues. Germline values: CDR1 SQVTM, CDR2 ANQGSEA. CDR3 sequence (DNA): TGCAGCGGGGGGGGGCGAAGTAGCGACGAGCAGTACTTC. As protein: CSGGGRSSDEQYF.

This chain uses TRBV11-2 with TRBJ1-4, with D possibly being TRBD1 (6 bases). V lost 4 bases and J lost 8, with 17 bases in between. There are 15 residues in the CDR3. In germline, CDR1 is SGHAT, CDR2 FQNNGV. The CDR3 coding sequence is TGTGCCAGCAGCTCGGGGGCGGGGATTGGGGAAAAACTGTTTTTT. This translates into CASSSGAGIGEKLFF.

The chain combines TRBV24-1 with TRBJ1-1; D gene ambiguous. Germline loops: CDR1 KGHDR, CDR2 SFDVKD. V lost 5 bases and J lost 12, with 15 bases in between. CDR3 length: 12 residues. CDR3 region: CATSGSDRETFF. CDR3 in DNA: TGTGCCACCAGTGGATCCGACCGGGAAACTTTCTTT.

The rearrangement uses TRBV9 and TRBJ1-5, with a tentative D call TRBD1 (5 bases). The V gene lost 4 bases and the J gene lost 0 bases, with 11 bases spanning the gap. CDR1 is SGDLS and CDR2 is YYNGEE in the germline V gene. The CDR3 is made up of 15 amino acids. CDR3 in amino acids: CASSRDEYSNQPQHF. CDR3 bases: TGTGCCAGCAGCCGGGACGAATATAGCAATCAGCCCCAGCATTTT.

The J gene is TRBJ2-3, the V gene TRBV11-2; 7 nucleotides match TRBD2. Germline lookup yields CDR1 SGHAT and CDR2 FQNNGV. The CDR3 totals 15 residues. The V gene end was trimmed by 1 base and the J gene end by 5 bases; junction bases not matched to a gene: 6. The chain's CDR3 is CASSLGWRELDTQYF. CDR3 DNA: TGTGCCAGCAGCTTAGGATGGCGGGAGTTAGATACGCAGTATTTT.

The V call is TRBV6-1, the J call TRBJ1-5; D unresolved. The V and J ends lost 6 bases and 9 bases respectively, with 12 bases between them. Looked up from germline, CDR1 is MNHNS and CDR2 is SASEGT. This CDR3 spans 12 amino acids. CDR3 in amino acids: CASSPWGRPQHF. CDR3 DNA: TGTGCCAGCAGCCCCTGGGGTCGGCCCCAGCATTTT.

The genes are TRBV5-4 and TRBJ1-6; D is unclear. V was pared by 0 bases and J by 4 bases, with 14 bases between. The V gene's germline CDR1 is SGHNT and CDR2 YYREEE (reference sequence). CDR3 length: 17 residues. The DNA for the CDR3 is TGTGCCAGCAGCTTGGCGGGAAGACGAAGATATAATTCACCCCTCCACTTT. Translating gives CASSLAGRRRYNSPLHF.

This chain links TRBV3-1 with TRBJ2-1; 9 bases agree with TRBD2. The V gene end was trimmed by 4 bases and the J gene end by 5 bases; junction bases not matched to a gene: 6. Germline V CDR1 and CDR2: LGHDT, YNNKEL (reference sequence). CDR3 length: 15 residues. CDR3 sequence: CASSPAGGGHNEQFF. CDR3 coding DNA: TGTGCCAGCAGCCCAGCGGGAGGTGGGCACAATGAGCAGTTCTTC.

This chain uses TRBV27 with TRBJ1-1; D is ambiguous. The CDR3 extends over 13 amino acids. Trimming shortened V by 1 base and J by 2 bases, and 5 bases separated the two germline ends. Per the germline V gene, CDR1 is MNHEY and CDR2 is SMNVEV (reference sequence). DNA of the CDR3: TGTGCCAGCAGTTTATACCTAAACACTGAAGCTTTCTTT. Its protein is CASSLYLNTEAFF.

The rearrangement uses TRBV12-3 or TRBV12-4 and TRBJ2-7, with 13 bases identical to TRBD2. The CDR3 covers 16 residues. J gave up 1 base and V 3 bases, and 3 bases lay outside the gene matches. CDR3 protein: CASSLGTSGASYEQYF. DNA of the CDR3: TGTGCCAGCAGTTTGGGGACTAGCGGGGCGTCCTACGAGCAGTACTTC.

V gene TRBV30 combines with J gene TRBJ2-7, with D perhaps matching TRBD2 (6 bases). The V and J ends lost 0 bases and 5 bases respectively, with 11 bases between them. The CDR3 has 13 residues. CDR1 is GTSNPN, CDR2 SVGIG, per germline (reference sequence). DNA of the CDR3: TGTGCCTGGAGTGTTGGAGGGTACCACGAGCAGTACGTC. This gives the protein CAWSVGGYHEQYV.